The 19 T cell receptor beta chains listed next were all sequenced from one sample in a study of metastatic and nonmetastatic thyroid tumors. Before thyroid surgery, none of the patients had received any treatment. TCRdb reassembled clones from the PCR reads with MiXCR. The table records tens of thousands of clones, 15% to 20% of them present only once. The sequencing sample was made of blood. The receptors come from a female donor with papillary thyroid cancer or a benign thyroid nodule (not recorded which). Some clones in this sample may be carry-over from other donors' samples.

This clone was detected ten times or more. The chain carries TRBV12-3 or TRBV12-4 and TRBJ2-1; D perhaps matches TRBD2 (6 bases). V was pared by 6 bases and J by 4 bases, with 16 bases between. The CDR3 is 15 amino acids. The CDR3 sequence is CASSPGFGTYNEQFF. The CDR3 nucleotides read TGTGCCAGCAGCCCAGGCTTTGGGACTTACAATGAGCAGTTCTTC.

In this sample, this clone is large (0.1 to 1%). The chain links TRBV11-2 to TRBJ1-1; 7 bases are shared with TRBD1. Germline V gene lookup returns CDR1 SGHAT and CDR2 FQNNGV. The V segment lost 5 bases and the J segment 4 bases; nucleotides outside the gene matches: 4. The CDR3 sequence is 13 residues long. For the CDR3, the DNA is TGTGCCAGCAGCACCGACAGGGCCACTGAAGCTTTCTTT. Amino acid sequence: CASSTDRATEAFF.

This clone has more than one count but fewer than ten. J is TRBJ1-5 and V is TRBV6-1; D is uncertain. This CDR3 is 16 amino acids long. Trimming pared 7 bases from V and 0 bases from J, leaving 16 bases between. The germline gives CDR1 MNHNS, CDR2 SASEGT. Here the CDR3 DNA reads TGTGCCAGCAACAATGGTCTAATATATAGCAATCAGCCCCAGCATTTT. Translation: CASNNGLIYSNQPQHF.

This clone was detected many times. The junction does not match germline at one end; this may be a read error. The J gene is TRBJ1-1, the V gene TRBV6-1, with D unclear. CDR1 and CDR2 from the germline V gene are MNHNS and SASEGT. The CDR3 has 16 amino acids. DNA of the CDR3: TGTGCCAGCAGCGAAGATTTGGGGAGCCTGTACACTGAAGCTTTCTTT. Amino acids: CASSEDLGSLYTEAFF.

The chain is built from TRBV29-1 and TRBJ2-1, with D maybe TRBD2 (7 bases). CDR1 is SQVTM, CDR2 ANQGSEA, per germline. Between the trimmed V and J ends, which lost 7 bases and 8 bases, there was a span of 18 bases. This CDR3 has 13 residues. The DNA of the CDR3 is TGCAGCGACCAGACACGGGGGGCTTATGAGCAGTTCTTC. Amino acid sequence: CSDQTRGAYEQFF.

This clone came up many times. V usage is TRBV12-5 and J usage is TRBJ2-7; the match to TRBD2 covers 7 bases. V was clipped by 1 base and J by 6 bases; unmatched bases: 3. The CDR3 runs to 13 residues. Germline assignment: CDR1 LGHNT and CDR2 FRNRAP. DNA for the CDR3: TGTGCTAGTGGTTTGGGGACTAGGCGCGAGCAGTACTTC. Protein product: CASGLGTRREQYF.

On this clone: A clone one base away is much larger, so this may be a read error. The J gene is TRBJ2-5, the V gene TRBV11-1; D not certain. This CDR3 has 15 residues. Germline lookup yields CDR1 SGHAT and CDR2 FQDESV (reference sequence). The V and J ends lost 2 bases and 2 bases respectively, with 12 bases between them. In DNA form, the CDR3 reads TGTGCCAGCAGCTTATGCAGTCTAGGGCAAGAGACCCAGTACTTC. This codes for CASSLCSLGQETQYF.

In nucleotides, the CDR3 is TGCGCCAGCAGCCAAGGTACCGGGACAGGGTATGTCAATCAGCCCCAGCATTTT. Translation gives CASSQGTGTGYVNQPQHF. The V call is TRBV4-1, the J call TRBJ1-5, with 9 nucleotides matching TRBD1. The trim removed 1 base at V and 3 bases at J, leaving 10 bases unmatched. The CDR3 has 18 residues. Germline V gives CDR1 MGHRA, CDR2 YSYEKL.

This clone was counted at least ten times. The chain recombines TRBV4-3 with TRBJ2-5; no firm D call. There are 13 residues in the CDR3. V lost 1 base and J lost 3, with 6 bases in between. Germline loops: CDR1 LGHNA, CDR2 YSLEER. The CDR3 nucleotides are TGCGCCAGCAGCCAAGGGTTAGAAGAGACCCAGTACTTC. It encodes CASSQGLEETQYF.

Regarding this clone: Because it lacks the conserved phenylalanine or tryptophan at the end, this CDR3 is likely a read error. V usage is TRBV9 and J usage is TRBJ2-1; 11 nucleotides agree with TRBD2. The germline CDR1 and CDR2 sequences are SGDLS and YYNGEE. The length of the CDR3 is 15 residues. The V and J ends lost 0 bases and 5 bases, in that order; junction bases with no gene match: 1. This CDR3 is CASSVGGLADNEQFL. The CDR3 region has the DNA TGTGCCAGCAGCGTAGGGGGACTAGCGGACAATGAGCAGTTCCTC.

This clone was observed many times. This rearrangement joins TRBV7-3 to TRBJ1-6; D is undetermined. The V end was cut by 0 bases, the J end by 4 bases, with 7 bases between. The CDR3 extends over 15 amino acids. Germline loops: CDR1 SGHTA, CDR2 FQGTGA. CDR3 DNA sequence: TGTGCCAGCAGCTTAACCGGAGGGTATAATTCACCCCTCCACTTT. Protein sequence: CASSLTGGYNSPLHF. Full variable domain (remainder filled in from reference TRBV7-3 and TRBJ1-6): GAGVSQTPSNKVTEKGKYVELRCDPISGHTALYWYRQSLGQGPEFLIYFQGTGAADDSGLPNDRFFAVRPEGSVSTLKIQRTERGDSAVYLCASSLTGGYNSPLHFGNGTRLTVT.

This clone has ten or more counts. The chain carries TRBV7-9 and TRBJ2-5; weak D call: TRBD2 (5 bases). Per germline, CDR1 SEHNR and CDR2 FQNEAQ (reference sequence). Trimming stripped 3 bases from V and 5 bases from J, with 10 bases between. The CDR3 contains 13 residues. CDR3 residues: CASSFGGLETQYF. The CDR3 DNA reads TGTGCCAGCAGCTTCGGCGGGTTGGAGACCCAGTACTTC.

This clone appeared many times. The chain combines TRBV20-1 with TRBJ1-1; D remains unclear. CDR3 size: 15 residues. Germline V gene lookup returns CDR1 DFQATT and CDR2 SNEGSKA (reference sequence). Trimming cost V 3 bases and J 9 bases, with 23 bases left between them. CDR3 coding DNA: TGCAGTGCTAGCGTTGTAAGCTTAGGTCCCGCTCAAGCTTTCTTT. It is translated as CSASVVSLGPAQAFF.

This clone is a singleton in its sample. Given a much more abundant clone one base away, this may be a read error. Other DNA sequences from this sample encode an identical CDR3 as well. This chain joins TRBV5-4 and TRBJ2-7; unclear D gene. CDR1 is SGHNT and CDR2 is YYREEE in the germline V gene (reference sequence). V lost 7 bases to trimming and J lost 2 bases, with 19 bases between them. The CDR3 runs to 15 residues. The CDR3 sequence: CASSPGGSTPYEQYF. Here the CDR3 DNA reads TGTGCCAGCTCTCCAGGTGGCTCCACCCCCTACGAGCAGTACTTC.

In its sample, this clone was seen a few times. Because the CDR3 is missing its conserved closing phenylalanine or tryptophan, this is likely a read error. This chain links TRBV6-5 with TRBJ1-2; D unresolved. Germline V gene lookup returns CDR1 MNHEY and CDR2 SVGAGI. The CDR3 has 14 amino acids. The CDR3 sequence is CDSSYKGASKGYTL. The CDR3 DNA is TGTGACAGCAGTTACAAAGGAGCCTCTAAGGGCTACACCTTA.

This clone appeared a few times. One junction end disagrees with the germline gene, perhaps due to a read error. The chain has TRBV28 and TRBJ2-2, with a weak D call TRBD1 (6 bases). The CDR3 extends over 14 amino acids. Germline CDR1 and CDR2: MDHEN and SYDVKM. CDR3 protein: CARSLARGAGELFF. CDR3 coding DNA: TGTGCCAGGAGTTTGGCCAGGGGAGCCGGGGAGCTGTTTTTT.

Concerning this clone itself: One end of the junction does not line up with germline, which may come from a read error. The chain carries TRBV11-2 and TRBJ2-3, with 7 bases aligning to TRBD2. This CDR3 region has 17 residues. In germline, CDR1 is SGHAT, CDR2 FQNNGV. The CDR3 bases are TGTGCCAGCAGCCTCCGGAGGCTAGCGGATGGGAGGGATATGCAGTATTTT. The encoded protein is CASSLRRLADGRDMQYF.

This sequence joins TRBV30 and TRBJ2-7; 9 bases fit TRBD2. J gave up 4 bases and V 2 bases, and 9 bases lay outside the gene matches. The CDR3 spans 15 residues. The germline V gene has CDR1 GTSNPN and CDR2 SVGIG (reference sequence). In DNA form, the CDR3 reads TGTGCCTGGAGTCAGAGCGCGGGAGGGCCTTACGAGCAGTACTTC. Amino acids: CAWSQSAGGPYEQYF.

This clone was counted ten times or more. J is TRBJ1-6 and V is TRBV5-4; D is unclear. V was shortened by 4 bases and J by 7 bases, with 15 bases between the two germline ends. The germline V gene has CDR1 SGHNT and CDR2 YYREEE (reference sequence). The CDR3 is 15 residues long. Written as DNA, the CDR3 is TGTGCCAGCAGCCCGGACCCTTTTGCCAATTCACCCCTCCACTTT. This encodes CASSPDPFANSPLHF.